This T cell receptor beta chain appears in the sequencing data of a study of T-cell memory formation after mild COVID-19. The CDR3 is 16 amino acids. In germline, CDR1 is KGHDR, CDR2 SFDVKD. V lost 4 bases to trimming and J lost 2 bases, with 16 bases between them. 5'RACE primed from the constant segment yielded TCR alpha and TCR beta cDNA libraries bearing sample barcodes and UMIs. TCRdb passed the 5' RACE reads through MiXCR, listing each CDR3 protein once. This repertoire shows about 320,000 distinct CDR3 sequences, 13% to 15% found once; its top ten account for roughly 23%. This clonotype was observed a handful of times. What it recognizes is unknown. Notes on the study in general: CD4+ clones that contracted lay mainly in CM and EM; CD8+ ones lay in EMRA.

The receptor comes from a man younger than 35 who had mild COVID-19 (a few samples of this study predate the infection). Cell type and time point are not known. The chain is built from TRBV24-1 and TRBJ1-1, with D possibly matching TRBD1 (6 bases). The sample taken for sequencing was PBMCs or a T cell subset sorted from them (not recorded which). CDR3 amino acids: CATSDTGGGPNTEAFF. The DNA of the CDR3 is TGTGCCACCAGTGACACTGGGGGGGGGCCCAACACTGAAGCTTTCTTT.